Listed here are 19 T cell receptor beta chains from one sample, sequenced in a study of shared clonotypes between healthy human individuals. Sequencing was performed with immunoSEQ multiplex PCR; in TCRdb, only in-frame clones are kept and a portion is missing. Altogether approximately 740,000 clones are present, less than 85% being singletons, with the ten largest covering approximately 1.7%. Material for sequencing was memory CD4+ T cells sorted from blood. The subset was: CD45RA-negative fraction. The receptors shown here come from a woman in her twenties or thirties in good health.

For this clone: A much larger clone lies a single base off, so this may be a read error. The J gene is TRBJ1-5, the V gene TRBV6-1; D unclear. Between the trimmed V and J ends, which lost 4 bases and 0 bases, there was a span of 4 bases. Germline V gene lookup returns CDR1 MNHNS and CDR2 SASEGT. The CDR3 runs 13 residues. The CDR3 DNA reads as TGTGCCAGCAGTGGAAATAGCAATCAGCCCCAGCATTTT. Translating gives CASSGNSNQPQHF.

The V gene is TRBV7-2, the J gene TRBJ1-3; D not resolved. This CDR3 is built from 17 residues. Per the germline V gene, CDR1 is SGHTA and CDR2 is FQGNSA. V dropped 5 bases and J dropped 1 base, with 18 bases sitting between them. Written as DNA, the CDR3 is TGTGCCAGCAGCCAAAACCCCGTCTTTAGTTCTGGAAACACCATATATTTT. Encoded protein: CASSQNPVFSSGNTIYF.

The chain employs TRBV2 and TRBJ2-1; D gene ambiguous. V lost 7 bases and J 0 bases, leaving 7 bases between the germline ends. The germline gives CDR1 SNHLY, CDR2 FYNNEI. The CDR3 spans 13 residues. The DNA for the CDR3 is TGTGCCAGCAAAGAGAGCTCCTACAATGAGCAGTTCTTC. Translating gives CASKESSYNEQFF.

The V call is TRBV15, the J call TRBJ2-5, with D perhaps TRBD1 or TRBD2 (6 bases each). The V gene lost 3 bases and the J gene lost 2 bases, with 16 bases spanning the gap. Germline CDR1 is LNHNV and CDR2 is YYDKDF (reference sequence). The CDR3 runs 16 residues. This chain's CDR3 is CATSSRKGGEQETQYF. For the CDR3, the DNA is TGTGCCACCAGCAGTCGAAAGGGGGGAGAACAAGAGACCCAGTACTTC.

V is TRBV28 and J is TRBJ2-7, with D perhaps TRBD1 (6 bases). The CDR3 runs to 12 residues. The germline gives CDR1 MDHEN, CDR2 SYDVKM. V lost 10 bases and J lost 3, with 13 bases in between. The CDR3 sequence: CATRDTRYEQYF. DNA for the CDR3: TGTGCCACCAGGGACACCCGCTACGAGCAGTACTTC.

The CDR3 region has the DNA TGTGCCAGCAGCTTTAGCGACCAAGAGACCCAGTACTTC. Protein sequence: CASSFSDQETQYF. This chain uses TRBV7-9 with TRBJ2-5, with a possible D match to TRBD2 (5 bases). V dropped 3 bases and J dropped 0 bases, with 5 bases sitting between them. Per the germline V gene, CDR1 is SEHNR and CDR2 is FQNEAQ (reference sequence). The CDR3 totals 13 residues.

This clone has more than one count but fewer than ten. V gene TRBV9 combines with J gene TRBJ1-1; no reliable D call. This CDR3 has 13 amino acids. Germline loops: CDR1 SGDLS, CDR2 YYNGEE. V was trimmed by 1 base and J by 12 bases, leaving 16 bases between them. The CDR3 DNA is TGTGCCAGCAGCGTAATTCTCGGTCAGCCGACTTTCTTT. This sequence encodes CASSVILGQPTFF.

This clone was counted between two and nine times. V is TRBV9 and J is TRBJ2-5; D gene ambiguous. Looked up from germline, CDR1 is SGDLS and CDR2 is YYNGEE. The CDR3 is 15 amino acids. V shed 4 bases and J shed 1 base, with 14 bases lying between them. DNA for the CDR3: TGTGCCAGCAGCCCCCATCTGTCGGTCCAAGAGACCCAGTACTTC. Translation: CASSPHLSVQETQYF.

CDR3 DNA: TGTGCCAGCAGTTTGGGATCAAAGAATCAGCCCCAGCATTTT. Its translation is CASSLGSKNQPQHF. The chain has TRBV2 and TRBJ1-5; the D is unclear. Germline assignment: CDR1 SNHLY and CDR2 FYNNEI. V was trimmed by 5 bases and J by 4 bases, leaving 12 bases between them. This CDR3 has 14 amino acids.

The chain employs TRBV18 and TRBJ1-2; D gene uncertain. The V end was cut by 2 bases, the J end by 5 bases, with 18 bases between. Germline V gene lookup returns CDR1 KGHSH and CDR2 LQKENI. The CDR3 is 16 amino acids. The DNA of the CDR3 is TGTGCCAGCTCACCAGTTACTCACCCGGCGGGATATGGCTACACCTTC. The encoded protein is CASSPVTHPAGYGYTF.

V usage is TRBV4-2 and J usage is TRBJ2-3; 7 nucleotides align to TRBD2. The germline gives CDR1 LGHNA, CDR2 YNFKEQ. V lost 1 base, J lost 1 base, and 5 bases stayed unmatched. This CDR3 comprises 16 residues. CDR3 DNA: TGTGCCAGCAGCCAAGGCGGGAGTCACGGCACAGATACGCAGTATTTT. The encoded protein is CASSQGGSHGTDTQYF.

Of note for this clone: Distinct nucleotide sequences in the sample also encode this CDR3. V usage is TRBV28 and J usage is TRBJ1-2, with D unclear. Deletions cut 2 bases from V and 4 bases from J, with 5 bases between. This CDR3 comprises 12 residues. Germline-derived CDR1 and CDR2 are MDHEN and SYDVKM. CDR3 residues: CASSLQSYGYTF. In DNA form, the CDR3 reads TGTGCCAGCAGTTTACAAAGCTATGGCTACACCTTC.

The V gene is TRBV7-9, the J gene TRBJ2-3, with D possibly called TRBD1 or TRBD2 (5 bases each). The V end was cut by 3 bases, the J end by 3 bases, with 13 bases between. This CDR3 has 15 amino acids. Germline V gene data show CDR1 as SEHNR and CDR2 as FQNEAQ (reference sequence). CDR3 coding DNA: TGTGCCAGCAGCTTTCCCCCCGGGACGACAGATACGCAGTATTTT. Its translation is CASSFPPGTTDTQYF.

The chain is built from TRBV2 and TRBJ1-4; D may be TRBD1 (5 bases). Germline V gene lookup returns CDR1 SNHLY and CDR2 FYNNEI. The CDR3 is made up of 12 amino acids. Trimming removed 3 bases at V and 13 bases at J, with 12 bases between. As DNA, the CDR3 is TGTGCCAGCAGTGATCCAGGGATGAGACTGTTTTTT. Encoded protein: CASSDPGMRLFF.

The chain couples TRBV6-1 to TRBJ1-5; 10 bases align to TRBD1. Looked up from germline, CDR1 is MNHNS and CDR2 is SASEGT. J was trimmed by 5 bases and V by 5 bases; bases with no gene match: 6. The CDR3 runs to 15 residues. The CDR3 region has the DNA TGTGCCAGCAGTCCCCGGGACAGGGGTTATCAGCCCCAGCATTTT. It yields the protein CASSPRDRGYQPQHF.

This sequence joins TRBV11-3 and TRBJ2-7; 7 bases line up with TRBD2. The CDR3 spans 14 residues. The V gene end was trimmed by 5 bases and the J gene end by 2 bases; junction bases not matched to a gene: 6. CDR1 is SGHNT and CDR2 is YENEEA in the germline V gene. CDR3 residues: CASSDREAPYEQYF. CDR3 bases: TGTGCCAGCAGCGACCGGGAGGCCCCCTACGAGCAGTACTTC.

The chain recombines TRBV29-1 with TRBJ2-1; 12 bases map to TRBD2. The CDR3 is 14 residues long. Germline lookup yields CDR1 SQVTM and CDR2 ANQGSEA. J was trimmed by 12 bases and V by 6 bases; bases with no gene match: 12. This CDR3 is CSVTRLAGVSPQFF. In DNA, the CDR3 is TGCAGCGTGACTAGACTAGCGGGAGTGTCCCCGCAGTTCTTC.

J is TRBJ2-1 and V is TRBV28; TRBD2 matches at 12 bases. J lost 10 bases, V lost 7 bases, and 17 bases had no gene match. Germline lookup yields CDR1 MDHEN and CDR2 SYDVKM. The CDR3 is made up of 17 amino acids. The CDR3 DNA reads TGTGCCAGCAACCCGACTAGCGGGAGTTATAAGTCTGGGGAGCAGTTCTTC. This codes for CASNPTSGSYKSGEQFF.

This chain connects TRBV6-6 to TRBJ2-7, with TRBD2 identical over 8 bases. Germline trimming cut 5 bases from V and 1 base from J; bases unmatched to any gene: 4. The V gene's germline CDR1 is MNHNY and CDR2 SVGAGI (reference sequence). The length of the CDR3 is 14 residues. The CDR3 reads CASSPRGESYEQYF. In DNA form, the CDR3 reads TGTGCCAGCAGTCCGCGGGGGGAGTCCTACGAGCAGTACTTC.